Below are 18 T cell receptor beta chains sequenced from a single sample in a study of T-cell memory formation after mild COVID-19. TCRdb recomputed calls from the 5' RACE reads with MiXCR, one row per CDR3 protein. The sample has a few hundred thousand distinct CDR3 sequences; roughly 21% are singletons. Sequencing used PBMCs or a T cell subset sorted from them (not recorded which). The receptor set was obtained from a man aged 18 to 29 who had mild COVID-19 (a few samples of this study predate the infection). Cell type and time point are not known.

The CDR3 bases are TGTGCCAGCAGCTTGTCAGGGGCATACCAGCCCCAGCATTTT. It yields the protein CASSLSGAYQPQHF. The chain combines TRBV5-6 with TRBJ1-5; D is perhaps TRBD1 (6 bases). The CDR3 contains 14 residues. Looked up from germline, CDR1 is SGHDT and CDR2 is YYEEEE. V was pared by 1 base and J by 7 bases, with 12 bases between. The whole variable domain, remainder taken from reference TRBV5-6 and TRBJ1-5, is DAGVTQSPTHLIKTRGQQVTLRCSPKSGHDTVSWYQQALGQGPQFIFQYYEEEERQRGNFPDRFSGHQFPNYSSELNVNALLLGDSALYLCASSLSGAYQPQHFGDGTRLSIL.

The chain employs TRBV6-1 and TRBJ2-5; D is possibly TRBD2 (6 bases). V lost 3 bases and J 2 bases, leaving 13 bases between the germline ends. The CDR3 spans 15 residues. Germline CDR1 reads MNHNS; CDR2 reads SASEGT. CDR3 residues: CASSEQLAFQETQYF. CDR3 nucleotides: TGTGCCAGCAGTGAGCAACTAGCTTTTCAAGAGACCCAGTACTTC.

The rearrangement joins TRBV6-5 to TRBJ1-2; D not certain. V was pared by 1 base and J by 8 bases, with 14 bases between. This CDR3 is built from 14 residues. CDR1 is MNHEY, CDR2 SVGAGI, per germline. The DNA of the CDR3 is TGTGCCAGCAGTTACTTGGTCCCCCTCGGGGGCTACACCTTC. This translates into CASSYLVPLGGYTF.

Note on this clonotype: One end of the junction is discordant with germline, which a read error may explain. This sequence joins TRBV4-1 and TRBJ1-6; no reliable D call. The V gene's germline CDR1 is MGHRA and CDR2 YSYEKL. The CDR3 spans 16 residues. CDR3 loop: CASSQESGTVRSPIHF. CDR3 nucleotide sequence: TGCGCCAGCAGCCAAGAATCAGGAACGGTCAGATCACCCATCCACTTT.

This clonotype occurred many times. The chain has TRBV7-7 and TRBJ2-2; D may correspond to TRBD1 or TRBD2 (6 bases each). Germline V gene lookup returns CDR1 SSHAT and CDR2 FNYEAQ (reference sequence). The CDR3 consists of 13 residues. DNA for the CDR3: TGTGCTAGCGCCCCGGGGGCCACCGGGGAGCTGTTTTTT. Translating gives CASAPGATGELFF.

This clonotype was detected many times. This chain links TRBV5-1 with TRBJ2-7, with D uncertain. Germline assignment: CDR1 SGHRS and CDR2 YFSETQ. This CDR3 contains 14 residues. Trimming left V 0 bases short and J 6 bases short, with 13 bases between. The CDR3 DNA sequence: TGCGCCAGCAGCTTGGACAGCCATGGGTTCGAGCAGTACTTC. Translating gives CASSLDSHGFEQYF.

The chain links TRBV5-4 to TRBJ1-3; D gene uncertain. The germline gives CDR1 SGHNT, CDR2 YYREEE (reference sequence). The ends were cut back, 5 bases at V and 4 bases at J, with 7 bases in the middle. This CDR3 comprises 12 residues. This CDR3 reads CASRQDGNTIYF. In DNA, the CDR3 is TGTGCCAGCAGGCAAGACGGAAACACCATATATTTT.

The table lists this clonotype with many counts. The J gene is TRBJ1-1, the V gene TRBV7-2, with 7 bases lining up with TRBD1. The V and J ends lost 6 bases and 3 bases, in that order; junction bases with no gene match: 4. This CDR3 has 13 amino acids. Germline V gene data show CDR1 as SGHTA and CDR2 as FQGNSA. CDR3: CASSLQGYTEAFF. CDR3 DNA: TGTGCCAGCAGTTTACAGGGGTACACTGAAGCTTTCTTT.

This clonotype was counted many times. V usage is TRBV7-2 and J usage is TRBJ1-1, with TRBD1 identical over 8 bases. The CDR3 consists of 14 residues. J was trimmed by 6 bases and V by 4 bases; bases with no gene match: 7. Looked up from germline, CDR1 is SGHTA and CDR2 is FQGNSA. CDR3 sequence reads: CASSSQIQGAEAFF. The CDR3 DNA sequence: TGTGCCAGCAGCTCTCAAATACAGGGGGCTGAAGCTTTCTTT. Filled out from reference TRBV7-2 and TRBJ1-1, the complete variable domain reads GAGVSQSPSNKVTEKGKDVELRCDPISGHTALYWYRQSLGQGLEFLIYFQGNSAPDKSGLPSDRFSAERTGGSVSTLTIQRTQQEDSAVYLCASSSQIQGAEAFFGQGTRLTVV.

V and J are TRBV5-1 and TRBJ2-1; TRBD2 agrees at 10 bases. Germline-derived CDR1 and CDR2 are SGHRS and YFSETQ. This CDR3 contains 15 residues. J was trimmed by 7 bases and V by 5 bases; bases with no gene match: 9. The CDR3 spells CASRLAGNSRNEQFF. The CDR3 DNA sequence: TGCGCCAGCAGACTAGCGGGAAACTCACGGAATGAGCAGTTCTTC.

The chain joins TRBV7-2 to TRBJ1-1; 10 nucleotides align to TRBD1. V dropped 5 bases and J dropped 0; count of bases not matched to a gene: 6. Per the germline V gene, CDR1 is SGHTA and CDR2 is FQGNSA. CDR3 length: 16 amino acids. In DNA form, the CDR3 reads TGTGCCAGCAGCCCCCGGGACAGGGGTTTGAACACTGAAGCTTTCTTT. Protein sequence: CASSPRDRGLNTEAFF.

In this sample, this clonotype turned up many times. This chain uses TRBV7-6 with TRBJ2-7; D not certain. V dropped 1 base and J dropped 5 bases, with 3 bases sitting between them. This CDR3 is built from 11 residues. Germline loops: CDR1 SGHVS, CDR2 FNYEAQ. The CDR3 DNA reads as TGTGCCAGCAGCTTAGGGGACGAGCAGTACTTC. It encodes CASSLGDEQYF.

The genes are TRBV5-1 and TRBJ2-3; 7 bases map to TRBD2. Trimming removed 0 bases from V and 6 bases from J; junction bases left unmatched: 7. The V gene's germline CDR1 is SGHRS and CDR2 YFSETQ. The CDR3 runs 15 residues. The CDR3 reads CASSLGAGRADTQYF. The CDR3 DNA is TGCGCCAGCAGCTTGGGGGCAGGGAGGGCGGATACGCAGTATTTT.

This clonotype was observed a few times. CDR3 residues: CAISDAGATNEKLFF. CDR3 in DNA: TGTGCCATCAGTGACGCCGGGGCAACTAATGAAAAACTGTTTTTT. The genes are TRBV10-3 and TRBJ1-4; D uncertain. Germline V gives CDR1 ENHRY, CDR2 SYGVKD. The CDR3 has 15 residues. V lost 3 bases to trimming and J lost 0 bases, with 8 bases between them.

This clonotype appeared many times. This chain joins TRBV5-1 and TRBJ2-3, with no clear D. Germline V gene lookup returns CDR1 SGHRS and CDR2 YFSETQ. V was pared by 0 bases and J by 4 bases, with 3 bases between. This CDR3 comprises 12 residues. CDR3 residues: CASSLEADTQYF. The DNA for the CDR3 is TGCGCCAGCAGCTTGGAGGCAGATACGCAGTATTTT.

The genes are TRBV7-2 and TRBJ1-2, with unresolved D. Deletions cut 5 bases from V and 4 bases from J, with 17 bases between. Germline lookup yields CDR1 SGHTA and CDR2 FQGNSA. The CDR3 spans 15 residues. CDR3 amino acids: CASSRGTGETYGYTF. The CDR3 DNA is TGTGCCAGCAGCCGAGGAACTGGTGAAACCTATGGCTACACCTTC.

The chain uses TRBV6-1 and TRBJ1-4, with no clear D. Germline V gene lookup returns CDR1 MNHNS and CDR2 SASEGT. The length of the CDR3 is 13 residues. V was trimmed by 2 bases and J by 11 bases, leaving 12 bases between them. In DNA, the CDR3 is TGTGCCAGCAGTGAATACCTCCTGGGGAAACTGTTTTTT. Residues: CASSEYLLGKLFF.

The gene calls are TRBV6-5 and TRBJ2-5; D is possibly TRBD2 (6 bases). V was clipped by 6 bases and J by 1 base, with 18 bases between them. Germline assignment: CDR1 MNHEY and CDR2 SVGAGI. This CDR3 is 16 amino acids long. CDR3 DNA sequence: TGTGCCAGCAGCCCTTCTGGATGGAGGGCCCAAGAGACCCAGTACTTC. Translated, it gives CASSPSGWRAQETQYF.